This T cell receptor beta chain was sequenced during a study of CXCR3-negative and CXCR3-positive naive CD8 T cells. General study findings and limits: Diversity ran similarly high across both naive subsets but far lower in memory CD8+ cells.

Libraries of TRB cDNA were made by 5' RACE and carried UMIs. TCRdb reprocessed the 5' RACE reads and keeps a single row for each CDR3 protein, giving no DNA. Recorded for this sample: about 58,000 distinct CDR3 sequences. A note on this clonotype: Its antigen is not known.

CDR3 size: 19 residues. Germline V gene sequence: CDR1 SQVTM, CDR2 ANQGSEA. The specimen sequenced was naive CXCR3- CD8+ T cells from blood. The subset is: CD45RO-CCR7+CD27+CD95- naive CD8+ T cells lacking CXCR3 (TNR3-). The receptor was isolated from a human donor in good health. Some clones in this sample may be carry-over from other donors' samples. The gene calls are TRBV29-1 and TRBJ2-1; TCRdb's assignment of TRBD2 cannot be checked, as there is no DNA. The CDR3: CSVERASGRAWGSYNEQFF.